This TCR beta chain was obtained from a study of CD8 T cells in ankylosing spondylitis (dated by TCRdb to 2016 to 2017). With respect to the entire study: The study set out to find disease-linked TCR variants by profiling T cell receptor beta repertoires in ankylosing spondylitis patients and healthy donors. The full study cohort was made up of under 30 ankylosing spondylitis patients and fewer than 120 healthy donors. Peripheral blood was sampled, and synovial fluid was also collected from ankylosing spondylitis patients. The study at large found these results: Some TCR beta motif variants had previously been reported in synovial fluid and blood of reactive arthritis patients, which suggested common disease-initiation mechanisms. Blood from ankylosing spondylitis patients appeared to be characterized by a TCR beta motif composed of eight highly homologous amino acid variants. The disease-linked clones were reported as significantly enriched in matched synovial fluid samples from ankylosing spondylitis patients. In peripheral blood, the disease-linked clones were found at relatively low frequencies and had a CD8+ phenotype.

TCRdb records Illumina HiSeq 2500 as the sequencer. Quantitative 5'-RACE with molecular barcodes was the method used to prepare the TCR beta libraries. Per the source publication's procedure: To identify disease-linked TCR variants, a new computational method was used, one built on a probabilistic model of VDJ rearrangement. TCRdb redid the processing of the public reads, applying fastp at Q25 and MiXCR, and retained in-frame beta chains. One record per CDR3 amino acid sequence lists the most common genes and DNA. These V and J calls rely on TCRdb rather than the paper's analysis. The sample has about 220,000 distinct CDR3 sequences on record, about 10% of them singletons. Jointly, the top ten make up under 25% of the sample. Inclusive of the bounding cysteine and phenylalanine, the CDR3 is 15 residues long. Only the CDR3 part of the read is kept: 45 bases, read in frame from the first base. The germline V gene (reference sequence) sets CDR1 to DFQATT and CDR2 to SNEGSKA.

On this clonotype: The specificity of this receptor is unknown. A single base separates this from a much larger clone, so it may be a read error.

The sequenced sample consisted of blood, either unsorted or a sorted T cell fraction (not recorded which). In this chain, TRBV20-1 is recombined with TRBJ2-2; a stretch of 7 junction bases matches TRBD2. The TCR sequence derives from a male donor with ankylosing spondylitis or in good health (not recorded which). The bases are TGCAGTGCTAGACACCGACTAGCTCCCACCGGGGAGCCGTTTTTT. The resulting protein is CSARHRLAPTGEPFF.